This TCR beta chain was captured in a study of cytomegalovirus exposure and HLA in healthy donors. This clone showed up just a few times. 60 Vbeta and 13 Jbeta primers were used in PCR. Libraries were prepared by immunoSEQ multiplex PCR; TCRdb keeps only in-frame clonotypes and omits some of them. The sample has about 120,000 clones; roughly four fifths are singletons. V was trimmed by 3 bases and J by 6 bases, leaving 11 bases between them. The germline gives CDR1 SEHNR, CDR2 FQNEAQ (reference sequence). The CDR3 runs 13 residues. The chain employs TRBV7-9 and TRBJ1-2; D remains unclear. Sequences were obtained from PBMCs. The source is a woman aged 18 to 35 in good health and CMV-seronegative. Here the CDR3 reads CASSFVPPDGYTF. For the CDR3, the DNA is TGTGCCAGCAGCTTCGTCCCGCCGGATGGCTACACCTTC.